This TCR beta chain was observed in a study of blood T cells in healthy people across ages. On this clonotype itself: Its antigen is still unknown.

Findings of the study overall: Higher diversity, along with more naive CD4+ cells, distinguished long-lived donors from aged donors. TCR beta diversity, measured per million T cells, fell in a roughly linear way with age. Naive T cell percentage and TCR beta diversity correlated strongly.

PCR was performed a second time for 7 to 11 cycles using a sample-barcoded 5' primer and a J-beta primer mix. Each cDNA molecule received a tag from a template-switch adaptor that had 12 random nucleotides. TCRdb reprocessed the 5' RACE reads via MiXCR and lists one record per CDR3 protein. The sample comprises over 700,000 distinct CDR3 sequences, about 55% of which are singletons, and 41% rests with the top ten. This TCR was sampled from an elderly man in good health. Input material: blood.

The CDR3 loop is CASSRPRGLDSYEQYF. In DNA form, the CDR3 reads TGCGCCAGCAGCCGCCCAAGGGGACTCGATAGCTACGAGCAGTACTTC. V gene TRBV5-1 combines with J gene TRBJ2-7, with D tentatively TRBD2 (6 bases). V was shortened by 4 bases and J by 3 bases, with 20 bases between the two germline ends. CDR3 length equals 16 residues. The germline gives CDR1 SGHRS, CDR2 YFSETQ. Variable domain in full (rest from reference TRBV5-1 and TRBJ2-7): KAGVTQTPRYLIKTRGQQVTLSCSPISGHRSVSWYQQTPGQGLQFLFEYFSETQRNKGNFPGRFSGRQFSNSRSEMNVSTLELGDSALYLCASSRPRGLDSYEQYFGPGTRLTVT.